This T cell receptor beta chain was documented in a study of beta chain features in type 1 diabetes. V shed 2 bases and J 5 bases; nucleotides not matched to a gene: 4. CDR3 length equals 15 residues. Germline-derived CDR1 and CDR2 are SGHRS and YFSETQ. Every bit of the isolated RNA underwent reverse transcription, so sequencing read expressed TCRB transcripts. Measured with immunoSEQ multiplex PCR; TCRdb has only the in-frame clones, and not every one. The sample yields roughly 370,000 clones, approximately 15% seen once. The receptor's source is a man aged 30-40 years in good health. The chain joins TRBV5-1 to TRBJ2-1, with 10 bases fitting TRBD2. The material sequenced was naive CD4+ T cells from blood. CDR3 bases: TGCGCCAGCAGCTTCACTAGCGGGGTTAACAATGAGCAGTTCTTC. Its translation is CASSFTSGVNNEQFF.